The source of this T cell receptor beta chain is a study of shared clonotypes between healthy human individuals. PCR replicates from unsorted PBMC used roughly 310 ng DNA, and this amount was approximately 30,000 T cell genomes. Unsorted PBMC DNA went through sequencing on ten immunoSEQ deep assay plates. Sequencing used immunoSEQ multiplex PCR; TCRdb keeps in-frame clones, though not all of them. The data show approximately 510,000 clones, more than 65% seen once. Findings and caveats of the study: The donor pool, a small one, limited the genetic and exposure-history diversity represented.

About this clone: Its target is not known.

The J segment lost 1 base and the V segment lost 5 bases, leaving 8 bases of the junction unmatched. The length of the CDR3 is 14 residues. Germline V lookup: CDR1 SQVTM, CDR2 ANQGSEA. The chain links TRBV29-1 to TRBJ2-7; TRBD2 matches 7 bases. The material sequenced was PBMCs. The sequence came from a woman aged 40-49 years in good health. Some clones in this sample may be carry-over from other donors' samples. The CDR3 loop reads CSVSPAGVSYEQYF. As DNA, the CDR3 is TGCAGCGTTTCTCCTGCGGGGGTTTCCTACGAGCAGTACTTC.